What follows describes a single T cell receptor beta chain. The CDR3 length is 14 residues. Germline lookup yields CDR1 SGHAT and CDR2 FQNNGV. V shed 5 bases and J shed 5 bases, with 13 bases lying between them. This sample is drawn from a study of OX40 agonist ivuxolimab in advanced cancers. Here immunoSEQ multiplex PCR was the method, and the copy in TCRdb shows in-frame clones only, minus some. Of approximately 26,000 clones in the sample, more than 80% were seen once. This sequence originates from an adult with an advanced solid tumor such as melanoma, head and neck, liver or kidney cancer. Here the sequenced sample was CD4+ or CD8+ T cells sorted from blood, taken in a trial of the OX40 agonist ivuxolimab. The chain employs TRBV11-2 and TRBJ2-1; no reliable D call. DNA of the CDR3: TGTGCCAGCAGCCCTTGGCGGCTACACAATGAGCAGTTCTTC. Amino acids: CASSPWRLHNEQFF.